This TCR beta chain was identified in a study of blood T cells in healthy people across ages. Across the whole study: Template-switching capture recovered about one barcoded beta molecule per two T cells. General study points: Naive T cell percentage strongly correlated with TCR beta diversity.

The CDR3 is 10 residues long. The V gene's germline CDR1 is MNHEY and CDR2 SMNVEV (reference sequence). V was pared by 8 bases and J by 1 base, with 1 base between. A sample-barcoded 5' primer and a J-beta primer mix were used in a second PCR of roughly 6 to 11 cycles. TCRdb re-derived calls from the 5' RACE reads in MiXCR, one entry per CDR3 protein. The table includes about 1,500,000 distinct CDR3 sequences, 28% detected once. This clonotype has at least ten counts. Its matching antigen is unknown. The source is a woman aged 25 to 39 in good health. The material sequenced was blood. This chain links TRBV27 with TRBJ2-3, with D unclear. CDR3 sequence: CASGTDTQYF. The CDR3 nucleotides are TGTGCCAGCGGCACAGATACGCAGTATTTT.